These T cell receptor beta chains were read from a single sample in a study of cytomegalovirus exposure and HLA in healthy donors. This table comes from immunoSEQ multiplex PCR, and its TCRdb copy is limited to in-frame clones, with some not included. In the table there are under 200,000 clones, roughly 89% of which are singletons. Sequencing was carried out using PBMCs. These receptor sequences come from a man between 18 and 29 years old in good health and CMV-seropositive. Each CDR3 is given with its conserved first and last residue. A D gene is named only where the DNA matches it firmly. Some rows have no size entry. The others give once, few or many, or a class for an expanded clone.

V gene	clone size	D gene	J gene	CDR3 DNA	CDR3 protein
TRBV19	once	TRBD2	TRBJ2-7	TGTGCCAGTAGTCTTCGCGGGACTAGCGGAACCTACGAGCAGTACTTC	CASSLRGTSGTYEQYF
TRBV5-1	NA	TRBD2	TRBJ2-7	TGCGCCAGCAGCTTGGCCCAGGGTAGCGGGAGGCCCCACGAGCAGTACTTC	CASSLAQGSGRPHEQYF
TRBV4-1	NA	NA	TRBJ2-7	TGCGCCAGCAGCGGGGGCCGAAACTCCTACGAGCAGTACTTC	CASSGGRNSYEQYF
TRBV28	NA	TRBD2	TRBJ2-1	TGTGCCAGCATTACCGGGACTAGGGCCTACAATGAGCAGTTCTTC	CASITGTRAYNEQFF
TRBV28	NA	NA	TRBJ2-3	TGTGCCAGCGCGATTCTACGGGGGAAACTAGATTCGGATACGCAGTATTTT	CASAILRGKLDSDTQYF
TRBV19	NA	TRBD2	TRBJ2-7	TGTGCCAGTAGTCCTCACAGTCGACTAGCATCCACCTACGAGCAGTACTTC	CASSPHSRLASTYEQYF
TRBV10-1	few	NA	TRBJ1-2	TGCGCCAGCAGCATGGACAGCAACTATGGCTACACCTTC	CASSMDSNYGYTF
TRBV4-1	NA	NA	TRBJ2-2	TGCGCCAGCGGCCCACCAGGGACACGCACCGGGGAGCTGTTTTTT	CASGPPGTRTGELFF
TRBV27	NA	TRBD2	TRBJ2-2	TGTGCCAGCAGCAAACTAGCGGGAGGGAACACCGGGGAGCTGTTTTTT	CASSKLAGGNTGELFF
TRBV29-1	NA	NA	TRBJ2-3	TGCAGCGTTACTAAAGCCTCGGCTCTCACAGATACGCAGTATTTT	CSVTKASALTDTQYF
TRBV4-2	NA	TRBD2	TRBJ2-1	TGTGCCAGCAGCCTCGGACTAGCGCAACCTGAGGATGAGCAGTTCTTC	CASSLGLAQPEDEQFF
TRBV21-1	NA	NA	TRBJ2-1	TGTGCCAGCAGCAAAGTAACTAGCTGTCCGGGACCGAATGAGCAGTTCTTC	CASSKVTSCPGPNEQFF
TRBV4-1	NA	TRBD2	TRBJ2-7	TGCGCCAGCAGCCAAGGGACTAGCGGGAGATACTACGAGCAGTACTTC	CASSQGTSGRYYEQYF
TRBV11-3	NA	NA	TRBJ1-3	TGTGCCAGCGGGGCGAGCTCTGGAAACACCATATATTTT	CASGASSGNTIYF
TRBV19	NA	NA	TRBJ2-2	TGTGCCAGTAGTCCCCCGTTGATCGGCGGGGAGCTGTTTTTT	CASSPPLIGGELFF
TRBV2	NA	TRBD1	TRBJ1-2	TGTGCCAGCACTGACCTTGGACAGGTGGACTATGGCTACACCTTC	CASTDLGQVDYGYTF
TRBV14	NA	NA	TRBJ2-7	TGTGCCAGCAGCCTGGCTAGTGAGCAGTACTTC	CASSLASEQYF
TRBV5-1	NA	TRBD1	TRBJ1-2	TGCGCCAGCAGCTGGGGACAGGGGGCATCTAATGGCTACACCTTC	CASSWGQGASNGYTF
TRBV7-6	NA	TRBD1	TRBJ2-7	TGTGCCAGCAGCTCCGGGGACAGGGCCTTGGCTACTGGCGGGGGCTACTACTACGAGCAGTACTTC	CASSSGDRALATGGGYYYEQYF
TRBV5-1	NA	NA	TRBJ1-2	TGCGCCAGCAGCTTGGAGCTAGGAGAGGATGGCTACACCTTC	CASSLELGEDGYTF
TRBV4-2	NA	TRBD2	TRBJ2-1	TGTGCCAGCAGCCAAGGACTAGCGGGAGGGGGGGCTGAGCAGTTCTTC	CASSQGLAGGGAEQFF
TRBV7-9	NA	NA	TRBJ2-7	TGTGCCAGCAGCTTGGTGACCGGGGTGCTTTCCTACGAGCAGTACTTC	CASSLVTGVLSYEQYF
TRBV5-1	NA	TRBD2	TRBJ2-5	TGCGCCAGCAGCCTCGGGGGGGGCCAAGAGACCCAGTACTTC	CASSLGGGQETQYF
TRBV5-6	NA	TRBD2	TRBJ2-7	TGTGCCAGCAGGAGGGGCCCTAGCGGGCTATACGAGCAGTACTTC	CASRRGPSGLYEQYF
TRBV28	NA	TRBD2	TRBJ2-7	TGTGCCAGCAAATCCGTGGTAGCGGGCTCCTACGAGCAGTACTTC	CASKSVVAGSYEQYF
TRBV2	NA	NA	TRBJ1-1	TGTGCCAGCAGTGAAGATCCCTGGACAGCCAAGACGTACACTGAAGCTTTCTTT	CASSEDPWTAKTYTEAFF
TRBV18	NA	NA	TRBJ1-4	TGTGCCAGCTCACTAAACAGGGCATCTAATGAAAAACTGTTTTTT	CASSLNRASNEKLFF
TRBV27	NA	NA	TRBJ2-7	TGTGCCAGCAGTTTATCGTTTCCGTTCCACGAGCAGTACTTC	CASSLSFPFHEQYF
TRBV11-2	NA	TRBD2	TRBJ2-7	TGTGCCAGCAGCTTTCGACTAGCGGGACGCGAGCAGTACTTC	CASSFRLAGREQYF
TRBV30	NA	NA	TRBJ2-1	TGTGCCTGGAGCCCGGGTTTGGCGGAGTCAAACAATGAGCAGTTCTTC	CAWSPGLAESNNEQFF
TRBV4-1	NA	TRBD2	TRBJ2-1	TGCGCCAGCAGCCAAGAGGTTGCGGGAGGCAACAATGAGCAGTTCTTC	CASSQEVAGGNNEQFF
TRBV5-4	NA	TRBD1	TRBJ2-7	TGTGCCAGCAGCTCTTACAGGGGGCCTGTAGACGAGCAGTACTTC	CASSSYRGPVDEQYF
TRBV28	NA	NA	TRBJ2-7	TGTGCCAGCAGTTCGGGAGAGCAGTACTTC	CASSSGEQYF
TRBV6-1	NA	NA	TRBJ1-1	TGTGCCAGCAGACCTGGGACAATGAACACTGAAGCTTTCTTT	CASRPGTMNTEAFF
TRBV7-7	NA	TRBD1	TRBJ2-2	TGTGCTAGCAGCTCGGGACAGGGGGGTCCCGGGGAGCTGTTTTTT	CASSSGQGGPGELFF
TRBV7-3	NA	TRBD2	TRBJ2-1	TGTGCCAGCGGGTTCGATAGCGGGAAGGGGAATGAGCAGTTCTTC	CASGFDSGKGNEQFF
TRBV6-1	NA	NA	TRBJ2-1	TGTGCCAGCAGTGAAAGCCCCGGGAATGAGAATGAGCAGTTCTTC	CASSESPGNENEQFF
TRBV4-1	NA	TRBD2	TRBJ2-7	TGCGCCAGCAGCCCCCGGGGCGGGAGGTCCTACGAGCAGTACTTC	CASSPRGGRSYEQYF
TRBV2	NA	NA	TRBJ2-1	TGTGCCAGCGGGGCGGCCTCCTACAATGAGCAGTTCTTC	CASGAASYNEQFF
TRBV27	NA	NA	TRBJ2-7	TGTGCCAGCAGTCCACAGGGATTCTACGAGCAGTACTTC	CASSPQGFYEQYF
TRBV15	NA	TRBD1	TRBJ1-1	TGTGCCACCAGCAGGTTCGGGACAGGGATGACTGAAGCTTTCTTT	CATSRFGTGMTEAFF
TRBV6-1	NA	NA	TRBJ1-2	TGTGCCAGCAGTGAAACTGACGGGACATATGGCTACACCTTC	CASSETDGTYGYTF
TRBV7-9	NA	NA	TRBJ2-5	TGTGCCAGCAGCCCTCAAGAGACCCAGTACTTC	CASSPQETQYF
TRBV28	NA	TRBD2	TRBJ2-7	TGTGCCAGCAGCCGACTAGCGGGAGTACCCGAGCAGTACTTC	CASSRLAGVPEQYF
TRBV10-2	few	NA	TRBJ2-4	TGCGCCAGCAGTGCTCGGACTACTAAAAACATTCAGTACTTC	CASSARTTKNIQYF
TRBV4-2	few	TRBD2	TRBJ2-1	TGTGCCAGCAGCCAAAAGAGCGGGAGCTACAATGAGCAGTTCTTC	CASSQKSGSYNEQFF
TRBV28	NA	NA	TRBJ2-5	TGTGCCAGCAGTCCCCGGGTAGGATCAGAGACCCAGTACTTC	CASSPRVGSETQYF
TRBV27	NA	TRBD2	TRBJ2-7	TGTGCCAGCAGCCTAAGGGATAGCGGGAGCGGCACCTACGAGCAGTACTTC	CASSLRDSGSGTYEQYF
TRBV6-1	NA	TRBD1	TRBJ2-5	TGTGCCAGCAAGGACAGGGGTGGTGATCAAGAGACCCAGTACTTC	CASKDRGGDQETQYF
TRBV9	NA	TRBD1	TRBJ2-1	TGTGCCAGCAGCGTAGGGATCGGGGGAGGGACAGGGTTGACGCGTTCCTACAATGAGCAGTTCTTC	CASSVGIGGGTGLTRSYNEQFF
TRBV19	NA	TRBD1	TRBJ2-4	TGTGCCAGTAGTAGAACCGGGACAGGGCCAAACATTCAGTACTTC	CASSRTGTGPNIQYF
TRBV6-5	NA	NA	TRBJ2-3	TGTGCCAGCAGTTCTGGGACTAGCACAGATACGCAGTATTTT	CASSSGTSTDTQYF
TRBV6-5	NA	NA	TRBJ2-6	TGTGCCAGCAGTTTCCGTAGCGCAGGGGCCAACGTCCTGACTTTC	CASSFRSAGANVLTF
TRBV15	NA	NA	TRBJ2-1	TGTGCCACCGGGGCCAGTTCCTACAATGAGCAGTTCTTC	CATGASSYNEQFF
TRBV14	NA	NA	TRBJ2-1	TGTGCCAGCAGCCAAGATGCGGGATCTGGGGAGCAGTTCTTC	CASSQDAGSGEQFF
TRBV5-8	NA	TRBD1	TRBJ2-7	TGTGCCAGCTCCCCTGGGACCCGGACAGGGGACTCCTACGAGCAGTACTTC	CASSPGTRTGDSYEQYF
TRBV5-1	NA	TRBD2	TRBJ2-7	TGCGCCAGCAGCTTTGCCGGACTAGCGGCTTCCTACGAGCAGTACTTC	CASSFAGLAASYEQYF
TRBV11-3	NA	NA	TRBJ1-2	TGTGCCAGCAAGAGTGTAGCTAACTATGGCTACACCTTC	CASKSVANYGYTF
TRBV27	NA	TRBD2	TRBJ2-5	TGTGCCAGCAGTTTTTCTAGCGGGCCCCCGGAGACCCAGTACTTC	CASSFSSGPPETQYF